This TCR beta chain was profiled in a study of neurological immune-mediated disorders. TCRdb fed the 5' RACE reads into MiXCR, producing one record per CDR3 protein. The table lists 50,000 to 55,000 distinct CDR3 sequences, approximately 10% of them singletons. This clonotype was seen repeatedly, ten times or more. CDR1 and CDR2 from the germline V gene are SGHRS and YFSETQ. The CDR3 has 19 residues. The V end lost 0 bases, the J end lost 5 bases, and 23 bases lay between the germline ends. The chain uses TRBV5-1 and TRBJ1-4; no reliable D call. Sequenced material: PBMCs. This receptor was identified in a man aged 70-80 years with HTLV-1-associated myelopathy (HAM/TSP). CDR3 in DNA: TGCGCCAGCAGCTTGGAAATGGCCCGTCCCGACGGTCGGAATGAAAAACTGTTTTTT. Translated: CASSLEMARPDGRNEKLFF.